Below are 29 T cell receptor beta chains sequenced from a single sample in a study of T cell responses to AZD1222 COVID-19 vaccine. Only in-frame clones appear in the TCRdb table, and some are missing; sequencing was by immunoSEQ multiplex PCR. The data show fewer than 150,000 clones, just over 90% seen once. The source was peripheral blood, collected 28 days after the second AZD1222 dose. These TCRs come from an adult who received the AZD1222 COVID-19 vaccine.

V is TRBV7-6 and J is TRBJ1-5; 7 nucleotides align to TRBD1. The V gene's germline CDR1 is SGHVS and CDR2 FNYEAQ. The CDR3 is 15 residues long. The J segment lost 7 bases and the V segment lost 5 bases, leaving 11 bases of the junction unmatched. The CDR3 sequence is CASSPRTGFEQPQHF. The CDR3 bases are TGTGCCAGCAGCCCAAGGACAGGATTCGAACAGCCCCAGCATTTT. Full variable domain (rest looked up from reference TRBV7-6 and TRBJ1-5): GAGVSQSPRYKVTKRGQDVALRCDPISGHVSLYWYRQALGQGPEFLTYFNYEAQQDKSGLPNDRFSAERPEGSISTLTIQRTEQRDSAMYRCASSPRTGFEQPQHFGDGTRLSIL.

The CDR3 DNA follows: TGTGCCAGCAGTGCGTCCCCCATGACCGGGGAGCTGTTTTTT. Amino acids: CASSASPMTGELFF. This chain connects TRBV2 to TRBJ2-2, with D hard to call. In germline, CDR1 is SNHLY, CDR2 FYNNEI. Trimming removed 4 bases from V and 5 bases from J, with 11 bases in between. This CDR3 has 14 amino acids.

This chain joins TRBV19 and TRBJ2-2, with D possibly being TRBD1 or TRBD2 (5 bases each). Germline V gives CDR1 LNHDA, CDR2 SQIVND (reference sequence). The CDR3 is made up of 13 amino acids. Deletions cut 6 bases from V and 9 bases from J, with 14 bases between. The CDR3 nucleotides read TGTGCCAGTAGAACCGGGACGGTAAGGGAGCTGTTTTTT. Protein product: CASRTGTVRELFF.

J is TRBJ2-7 and V is TRBV10-3; D gene ambiguous. Germline V gives CDR1 ENHRY, CDR2 SYGVKD. Trimming cost V 4 bases and J 4 bases, with 11 bases left between them. CDR3 length equals 13 residues. Here the CDR3 reads CAISAAVLYEQYF. In DNA, the CDR3 is TGTGCCATCAGTGCGGCAGTTCTTTACGAGCAGTACTTC.

The CDR3 DNA reads as TGTGCCAGCAGCTCCTCCTACAGCTTTAACTATGGCTACACCTTC. Translation gives CASSSSYSFNYGYTF. The rearrangement links TRBV7-2 to TRBJ1-2; D call uncertain. From germline, CDR1 is SGHTA and CDR2 FQGNSA. This CDR3 is built from 15 residues. Trimming pared 4 bases from V and 1 base from J, leaving 13 bases between. Variable domain in full (rest from reference TRBV7-2 and TRBJ1-2): GAGVSQSPSNKVTEKGKDVELRCDPISGHTALYWYRQSLGQGLEFLIYFQGNSAPDKSGLPSDRFSAERTGGSVSTLTIQRTQQEDSAVYLCASSSSYSFNYGYTFGSGTRLTVV.

The chain employs TRBV3-1 (or the pseudogene TRBV3-2) and TRBJ2-2, with D possibly being TRBD2 (5 bases). The germline gives CDR1 LGHDT, CDR2 YNNKEL (reference sequence). The CDR3 has 14 amino acids. The germline V and J ends were trimmed by 0 bases and 6 bases, with 8 bases remaining between them. CDR3 in amino acids: CASSQEWGAGELFF. CDR3 nucleotides: TGTGCCAGCAGCCAAGAATGGGGAGCCGGGGAGCTGTTTTTT.

As regards this clone: The junction does not match germline at one end; this may be a read error. This rearrangement joins TRBV5-1 to TRBJ1-1; D gene unclear. Germline assignment: CDR1 SGHRS and CDR2 YFSETQ. The CDR3 runs 12 residues. CDR3 nucleotide sequence: TGCGCCAGCAGCTTGATTAACAGTGAAGCTTTCTTT. This gives the protein CASSLINSEAFF.

The rearrangement links TRBV6-2 or TRBV6-3 to TRBJ1-1; no definite D call. Germline V gene lookup returns CDR1 MNHEY and CDR2 SVGEGT. V was cut by 1 base and J by 1 base, with 10 bases left in between. The CDR3 spans 15 residues. The DNA for the CDR3 is TGTGCCAGCAGTTACTATGGGGTTGCGAACACTGAAGCTTTCTTT. Translating gives CASSYYGVANTEAFF.

The chain employs TRBV7-2 and TRBJ2-3; 7 bases map to TRBD1. CDR1 is SGHTA and CDR2 is FQGNSA in the germline V gene. This CDR3 is 14 amino acids long. J gave up 0 bases and V 7 bases, and 4 bases lay outside the gene matches. The CDR3 region is CASTPGGSTDTQYF. CDR3 nucleotide sequence: TGTGCCAGCACCCCAGGGGGTAGCACAGATACGCAGTATTTT.

The chain recombines TRBV12-3 or TRBV12-4 with TRBJ2-1; a weak D match, TRBD2 (7 bases). V dropped 1 base and J dropped 10 bases, with 8 bases sitting between them. This CDR3 has 12 amino acids. As DNA, the CDR3 is TGTGCCAGCAGTTTAGAGGGGGGGGAGCAGTTCTTC. Protein product: CASSLEGGEQFF.

The rearrangement links TRBV5-5 to TRBJ2-5, with 9 bases lining up with TRBD1. V lost 3 bases and J lost 5; bases outside the gene matches: 5. Germline CDR1 SGHKS, CDR2 YYEKEE (reference sequence). This CDR3 is 14 amino acids long. This CDR3 reads CASSWTGEQETQYF. In DNA form, the CDR3 reads TGTGCCAGCAGCTGGACAGGGGAGCAGGAGACCCAGTACTTC.

The CDR3 reads CASSEGRAGGLDGYTF. The CDR3 DNA follows: TGTGCCAGCAGTGAGGGCCGGGCAGGAGGCCTCGATGGCTACACCTTC. The rearrangement uses TRBV25-1 and TRBJ1-2, with unresolved D. The CDR3 totals 16 residues. Germline lookup yields CDR1 MGHDK and CDR2 SYGVNS. Trimming left V 3 bases short and J 6 bases short, with 20 bases between.

DNA for the CDR3: TGCGCCAGCAGCCAAGAGTGGTGGGCAGGGGGCCTCTATGGCTACACCTTC. Its translation: CASSQEWWAGGLYGYTF. The rearrangement uses TRBV4-1 and TRBJ1-2; the match to TRBD1 covers 8 bases. V shed 0 bases, J shed 4 bases, and the junction held 10 bases outside the gene matches. From germline, CDR1 is MGHRA and CDR2 YSYEKL. The CDR3 length is 17 residues.

The rearrangement joins TRBV13 to TRBJ2-7; TRBD1 agrees at 8 bases. The junction had 10 bases not matched to a gene; V was cut back by 3 bases and J by 6 bases. Germline V gene data show CDR1 as PRHDT and CDR2 as FYEKMQ (reference sequence). This CDR3 contains 15 residues. Written as DNA, the CDR3 is TGTGCCAGCAGCTTTTTGGGACAGGAGGCCCTCGAGCAGTACTTC. Protein: CASSFLGQEALEQYF.

The V call is TRBV7-3, the J call TRBJ2-5; 9 nucleotides match TRBD1. V gave up 5 bases and J gave up 5 bases; unmatched junction bases: 9. The CDR3 contains 15 residues. In germline, CDR1 is SGHTA, CDR2 FQGTGA. CDR3 coding DNA: TGTGCCAGCAGCCCACAGGGGGCTGATTATGAGACCCAGTACTTC. The encoded protein is CASSPQGADYETQYF. Full variable domain (missing parts from reference TRBV7-3 and TRBJ2-5): GAGVSQTPSNKVTEKGKYVELRCDPISGHTALYWYRQSLGQGPEFLIYFQGTGAADDSGLPNDRFFAVRPEGSVSTLKIQRTERGDSAVYLCASSPQGADYETQYFGPGTRLLVL.

The gene calls are TRBV7-2 and TRBJ1-6, with D unresolved. This CDR3 is 16 amino acids long. The germline gives CDR1 SGHTA, CDR2 FQGNSA. Trimming shortened V by 1 base and J by 5 bases, and 12 bases separated the two germline ends. This chain's CDR3 is CASSLEGPPNNSPLHF. In DNA, the CDR3 is TGTGCCAGCAGCTTAGAAGGGCCCCCAAATAATTCACCCCTCCACTTT.

This clone was recorded a few times. The V gene is TRBV11-2, the J gene TRBJ1-1; the match to TRBD1 covers 11 bases. The CDR3 extends over 15 amino acids. Trimming at V came to 1 base and at J to 6 bases, leaving 4 bases not matched to a gene. Germline V gives CDR1 SGHAT, CDR2 FQNNGV. The CDR3 is CASSLASGQGAEAFF. Here the CDR3 DNA reads TGTGCCAGCAGCTTAGCATCGGGACAGGGGGCTGAAGCTTTCTTT.

This clone was counted only a few times. The J gene is TRBJ2-1, the V gene TRBV7-2; 9 positions agree with TRBD1. V lost 5 bases, J lost 9 bases, and 5 bases stayed unmatched. The CDR3 has 13 amino acids. Germline loops: CDR1 SGHTA, CDR2 FQGNSA. The CDR3 protein is CASSREQGAEQFF. As DNA, the CDR3 is TGTGCCAGCAGCCGTGAACAGGGGGCTGAGCAGTTCTTC.

The rearrangement joins TRBV7-2 to TRBJ1-3; D remains unclear. This CDR3 is built from 15 residues. Germline-derived CDR1 and CDR2 are SGHTA and FQGNSA. Trimming shortened V by 3 bases and J by 0 bases, and 9 bases separated the two germline ends. DNA for the CDR3: TGTGCCAGCAGCTTGTCCTACCACTCTGGAAACACCATATATTTT. Its protein product is CASSLSYHSGNTIYF.

The rearrangement links TRBV5-1 to TRBJ1-1, with D maybe TRBD1 (5 bases). V was pared by 3 bases and J by 5 bases, with 17 bases between. Germline lookup yields CDR1 SGHRS and CDR2 YFSETQ. The CDR3 is made up of 15 amino acids. The CDR3 sequence: CASSSGGLTGTEAFF. Written as DNA, the CDR3 is TGCGCCAGCAGCTCGGGGGGACTTACTGGGACTGAAGCTTTCTTT.

The rearrangement uses TRBV2 and TRBJ1-2; the D gene is possibly TRBD1 (6 bases). Germline CDR1 and CDR2: SNHLY and FYNNEI. CDR3 size: 16 residues. V lost 0 bases, J lost 9 bases, and 20 bases lay in between. The CDR3 DNA sequence: TGTGCCAGCAGTGAAGCGGTCCGGGGGCCTTATCGAAGCTACACCTTC. It yields the protein CASSEAVRGPYRSYTF.

The genes are TRBV24-1 and TRBJ1-1; 8 nucleotides agree with TRBD1. Germline values: CDR1 KGHDR, CDR2 SFDVKD. V lost 3 bases to trimming and J lost 5 bases; unmatched junction nucleotides: 4. The CDR3 sequence is 14 residues long. CDR3 residues: CATSDPTGGTEAFF. The DNA for the CDR3 is TGTGCCACCAGTGATCCAACAGGGGGGACTGAAGCTTTCTTT.

This rearrangement joins TRBV6-1 to TRBJ1-1, with 9 nucleotides matching TRBD1. This CDR3 contains 14 residues. The J segment lost 4 bases and the V segment lost 0 bases, leaving 0 bases of the junction unmatched. From germline, CDR1 is MNHNS and CDR2 SASEGT. CDR3 residues: CASSEAQGATEAFF. The DNA of the CDR3 is TGTGCCAGCAGTGAAGCACAGGGGGCCACTGAAGCTTTCTTT.

The chain is built from TRBV5-1 and TRBJ2-2, with 8 bases matching TRBD2. Germline lookup yields CDR1 SGHRS and CDR2 YFSETQ. Unmatched junction bases numbered 8, after V lost 6 bases and J lost 4 bases. This CDR3 region has 15 residues. Here the CDR3 reads CASMERGGVTGELFF. Here the CDR3 DNA reads TGCGCCAGCATGGAACGGGGGGGAGTCACCGGGGAGCTGTTTTTT. Looking up the rest from reference TRBV5-1 and TRBJ2-2 gives the full variable domain: KAGVTQTPRYLIKTRGQQVTLSCSPISGHRSVSWYQQTPGQGLQFLFEYFSETQRNKGNFPGRFSGRQFSNSRSEMNVSTLELGDSALYLCASMERGGVTGELFFGEGSRLTVL.

The chain has TRBV6-5 and TRBJ1-3; tentative D call: TRBD1 (5 bases). The germline gives CDR1 MNHEY, CDR2 SVGAGI. Trimming took off 2 bases at V and 0 bases at J, with 11 bases between the two ends. The CDR3 runs 16 residues. CDR3 DNA sequence: TGTGCCAGCAGTTACACCCATGGGACCTCTGGAAACACCATATATTTT. Amino acid sequence: CASSYTHGTSGNTIYF.

The chain has TRBV7-9 and TRBJ1-2; 8 nucleotides align to TRBD1. Germline V CDR1 and CDR2: SEHNR, FQNEAQ (reference sequence). This CDR3 has 14 amino acids. V lost 1 base and J lost 8; bases outside the gene matches: 6. The DNA of the CDR3 is TGTGCCAGCAGCTTAGGTGCAGGGGGCGACGGCTACACCTTC. This encodes CASSLGAGGDGYTF.

CDR3 nucleotides: TGTGCCAGCAGTCAAGGGGGCTCCTACGAGCAGTACTTC. Translation: CASSQGGSYEQYF. The chain carries TRBV6-2 or TRBV6-3 and TRBJ2-7; weak D call: TRBD1 (6 bases). Germline V gives CDR1 MNHEY, CDR2 SVGEGT. The CDR3 is 13 residues long. V lost 5 bases and J lost 0, with 8 bases in between.

The chain combines TRBV7-9 with TRBJ2-1, with 10 bases that match TRBD2. In germline, CDR1 is SEHNR, CDR2 FQNEAQ (reference sequence). This CDR3 comprises 15 residues. The trim removed 3 bases at V and 3 bases at J, leaving 2 bases unmatched. The CDR3 nucleotides are TGTGCCAGCAGCTTTGGGACTAGCGACTACAATGAGCAGTTCTTC. Encoded protein: CASSFGTSDYNEQFF.

This chain uses TRBV3-1 (or the pseudogene TRBV3-2) with TRBJ2-3; D is uncertain. CDR1 is LGHDT, CDR2 YNNKEL, per germline (reference sequence). Trimming shortened V by 5 bases and J by 4 bases, and 7 bases separated the two germline ends. There are 12 residues in the CDR3. This CDR3 is CASSADADTQYF. The CDR3, as DNA: TGTGCCAGCAGCGCGGACGCAGATACGCAGTATTTT.